This TCR beta chain is drawn from a study of blood T cells in healthy people across ages. The CDR3 loop spans 12 amino acids. The germline V gene has CDR1 SGHRS and CDR2 YFSETQ. Sample-barcoded 5' priming and a J-beta primer mix drove a second PCR of about 7 to 12 cycles. MiXCR was run by TCRdb on the 5' RACE reads, yielding one entry per CDR3 protein. The sample shows over 1,500,000 distinct CDR3 sequences, more than 35% of them seen only once. Points on this clonotype: The junction shows a germline mismatch at one end, possibly a read error.

Material: blood. The chain links TRBV5-1 to TRBJ1-1; D unclear. The source is a human donor in good health. Here the CDR3 reads CAGSSTDTEAFF. CDR3 nucleotides: TGCGCCGGCAGCTCAACGGACACTGAAGCTTTCTTT.